Below, 9 T cell receptor beta chains from the same sample are listed, as sequenced in a study of identical twins. TCRdb reanalysed the 5' RACE reads using MiXCR and keeps one entry per CDR3 protein. The data contain 450,000 or so distinct CDR3 sequences, 20% to 25% of them singletons. These data are also associated with another study on T cells expressing NK-cell markers.

What was sequenced was CD4+ T cells sorted from blood. The receptors were sampled from a woman between 18 and 29 years old in good health.

This clonotype turned up a few times. The rearrangement joins TRBV20-1 to TRBJ1-2; D gene ambiguous. Trimming shortened V by 1 base and J by 4 bases, and 13 bases separated the two germline ends. CDR1 is DFQATT and CDR2 is SNEGSKA in the germline V gene (reference sequence). This CDR3 has 14 residues. The CDR3 protein is CSARAGPDPYGYTF. The CDR3 DNA reads TGCAGTGCTAGAGCGGGCCCTGACCCCTATGGCTACACCTTC.

This clonotype occurred a few times. At one boundary the junction diverges from the germline segment, which might be a read error. The chain carries TRBV20-1 and TRBJ1-6, with a tentative D call TRBD1 (5 bases). CDR3 length equals 13 residues. Germline V CDR1 and CDR2: DFQATT, SNEGSKA (reference sequence). The CDR3 loop is CSARDQGNTPLHF. CDR3 nucleotides: TGCAGTGCTAGAGATCAGGGTAATACACCCCTCCACTTT.

CDR3 sequence: CASSHSYNEQFF. The CDR3 DNA sequence: TGCGCCAGCAGTCATTCCTACAATGAGCAGTTCTTC. The rearrangement links TRBV10-1 to TRBJ2-1; D gene unclear. V was pared by 5 bases and J by 1 base, with 3 bases between. Germline-derived CDR1 and CDR2 are WNHNN and SYGVQD (reference sequence). The CDR3 contains 12 residues.

The chain is built from TRBV25-1 and TRBJ2-7, with 10 positions matching TRBD2. Germline values: CDR1 MGHDK, CDR2 SYGVNS. The CDR3 has 16 amino acids. V trimming: 4 bases; J trimming: 3 bases; junction bases outside the gene matches: 9. CDR3 loop: CASSGASASGSYEQYF. Written as DNA, the CDR3 is TGTGCCAGCAGTGGAGCCTCGGCTAGCGGGAGCTACGAGCAGTACTTC.

This clonotype was found a few times. The chain recombines TRBV4-3 with TRBJ2-7; D gene uncertain. Trimming stripped 1 base from V and 3 bases from J, with 10 bases between. This CDR3 is 14 amino acids long. Per the germline V gene, CDR1 is LGHNA and CDR2 is YSLEER. This CDR3 is CASSQVLDGYEQYF. The CDR3 region has the DNA TGCGCCAGCAGCCAAGTTCTGGACGGCTACGAGCAGTACTTC.

This sequence joins TRBV14 and TRBJ2-2; weak D call: TRBD2 (6 bases). CDR1 is SGHDN and CDR2 is FVKESK in the germline V gene. This CDR3 is 16 amino acids long. The ends were cut back, 4 bases at V and 4 bases at J, with 16 bases in the middle. CDR3 DNA: TGTGCCAGCAGCCTTTCTAGGGGACTTTCCACCGGGGAGCTGTTTTTT. Its protein product is CASSLSRGLSTGELFF.

The chain has TRBV5-1 and TRBJ2-5, with D hard to call. Per the germline V gene, CDR1 is SGHRS and CDR2 is YFSETQ. Trimming took 2 bases from V and 0 from J, leaving 17 bases between them. The CDR3 contains 17 residues. The CDR3 reads CASSFGTTRPYQETQYF. The CDR3 region has the DNA TGCGCCAGCAGCTTTGGTACGACCCGCCCGTACCAAGAGACCCAGTACTTC.

A few counts support this clonotype. The rearrangement links TRBV7-2 to TRBJ2-3, with D uncertain. Germline V lookup: CDR1 SGHTA, CDR2 FQGNSA. The CDR3 is 14 amino acids. Trimming pared 1 base from V and 4 bases from J, leaving 9 bases between. As DNA, the CDR3 is TGTGCCAGCAGCTTAGATCCCCTGGCAGATACGCAGTATTTT. It encodes CASSLDPLADTQYF.

The rearrangement uses TRBV19 and TRBJ1-5; 10 nucleotides line up with TRBD1. Germline CDR1 LNHDA, CDR2 SQIVND (reference sequence). This CDR3 comprises 15 residues. After removal of 6 bases from V and 5 bases from J, the junction contained 7 bases not matched to a gene. The CDR3: CASRRQGAGDQPQHF. For the CDR3, the DNA is TGTGCCAGTAGGCGACAGGGGGCGGGAGATCAGCCCCAGCATTTT.